This T cell receptor beta chain was sequenced during a study of cytomegalovirus exposure and HLA in healthy donors. All donors participated as healthy donors of bone marrow. 60 Vbeta and 13 Jbeta primers were used in PCR. This table comes from immunoSEQ multiplex PCR, and its TCRdb copy is limited to in-frame clones, with some not included. The sample contains approximately 170,000 clones, just under 75% of which appear only once. This receptor was identified in a young man in good health and CMV-seropositive. Sequencing was done on a sample of PBMCs.

The CDR3: CAIRIGTGDRTDTQYF. CDR3 nucleotides: TGTGCCATCAGAATTGGGACAGGGGACCGCACAGATACGCAGTATTTT. This sequence joins TRBV10-3 and TRBJ2-3, with TRBD1 identical over 10 bases. The CDR3 spans 16 residues. Germline values: CDR1 ENHRY, CDR2 SYGVKD. The V gene end was trimmed by 6 bases and the J gene end by 1 base; junction bases not matched to a gene: 7.